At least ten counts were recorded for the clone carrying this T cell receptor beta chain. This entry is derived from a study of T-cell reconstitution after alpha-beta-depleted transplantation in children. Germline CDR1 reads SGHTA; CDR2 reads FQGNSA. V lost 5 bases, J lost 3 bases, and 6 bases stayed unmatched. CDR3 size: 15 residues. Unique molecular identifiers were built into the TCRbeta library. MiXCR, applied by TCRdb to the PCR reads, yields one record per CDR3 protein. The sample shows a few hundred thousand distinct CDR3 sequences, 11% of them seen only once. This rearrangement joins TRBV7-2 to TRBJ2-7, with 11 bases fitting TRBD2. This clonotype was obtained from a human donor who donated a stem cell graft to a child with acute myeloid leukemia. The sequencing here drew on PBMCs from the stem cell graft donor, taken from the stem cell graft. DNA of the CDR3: TGTGCCAGCAGCCGGGCGACTAGCGGGAACTACGAGCAGTACTTC. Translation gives CASSRATSGNYEQYF.